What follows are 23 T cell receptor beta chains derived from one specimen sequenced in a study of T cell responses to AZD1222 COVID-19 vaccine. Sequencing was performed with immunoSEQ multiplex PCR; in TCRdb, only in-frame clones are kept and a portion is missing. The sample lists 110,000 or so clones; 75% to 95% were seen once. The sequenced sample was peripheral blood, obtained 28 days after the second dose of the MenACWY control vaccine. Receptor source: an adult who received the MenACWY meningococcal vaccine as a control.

The CDR3 DNA sequence: TGTGCCAGCAGTTCCCACTGGGGCTCTAACACCGGGGAGCTGTTTTTT. Residues: CASSSHWGSNTGELFF. This rearrangement joins TRBV28 to TRBJ2-2; tentative D call: TRBD1 (5 bases). The CDR3 is 16 amino acids. Germline V CDR1 and CDR2: MDHEN, SYDVKM. The germline V and J ends were trimmed by 4 bases and 2 bases, with 14 bases remaining between them.

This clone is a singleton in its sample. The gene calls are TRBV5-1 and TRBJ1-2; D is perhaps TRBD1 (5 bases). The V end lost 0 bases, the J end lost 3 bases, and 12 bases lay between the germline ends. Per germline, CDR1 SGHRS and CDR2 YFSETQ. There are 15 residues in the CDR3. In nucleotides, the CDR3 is TGCGCCAGCAGCTTGGTCGGGGGTATAGACTATGGCTACACCTTC. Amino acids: CASSLVGGIDYGYTF. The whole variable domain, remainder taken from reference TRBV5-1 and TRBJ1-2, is KAGVTQTPRYLIKTRGQQVTLSCSPISGHRSVSWYQQTPGQGLQFLFEYFSETQRNKGNFPGRFSGRQFSNSRSEMNVSTLELGDSALYLCASSLVGGIDYGYTFGSGTRLTVV.

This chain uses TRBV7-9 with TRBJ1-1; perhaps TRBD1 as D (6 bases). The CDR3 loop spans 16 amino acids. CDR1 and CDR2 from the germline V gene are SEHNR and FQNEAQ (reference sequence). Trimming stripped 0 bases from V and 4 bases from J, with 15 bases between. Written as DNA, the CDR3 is TGTGCCAGCAGCTTAGCCAAGACAGGAGGGGGCACTGAAGCTTTCTTT. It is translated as CASSLAKTGGGTEAFF.

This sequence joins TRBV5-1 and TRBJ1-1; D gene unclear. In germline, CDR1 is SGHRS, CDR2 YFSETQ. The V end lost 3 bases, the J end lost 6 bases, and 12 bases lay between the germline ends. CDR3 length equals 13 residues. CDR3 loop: CASSSGSAPEAFF. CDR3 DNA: TGCGCCAGCAGCTCGGGGTCTGCTCCTGAAGCTTTCTTT. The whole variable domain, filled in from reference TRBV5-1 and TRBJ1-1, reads KAGVTQTPRYLIKTRGQQVTLSCSPISGHRSVSWYQQTPGQGLQFLFEYFSETQRNKGNFPGRFSGRQFSNSRSEMNVSTLELGDSALYLCASSSGSAPEAFFGQGTRLTVV.

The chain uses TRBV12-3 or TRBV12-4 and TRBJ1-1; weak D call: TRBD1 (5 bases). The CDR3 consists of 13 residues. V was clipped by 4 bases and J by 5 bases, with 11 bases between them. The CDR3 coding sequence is TGTGCCAGCAGTTCTCGTTGGGGGACTGAAGCTTTCTTT. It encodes CASSSRWGTEAFF.

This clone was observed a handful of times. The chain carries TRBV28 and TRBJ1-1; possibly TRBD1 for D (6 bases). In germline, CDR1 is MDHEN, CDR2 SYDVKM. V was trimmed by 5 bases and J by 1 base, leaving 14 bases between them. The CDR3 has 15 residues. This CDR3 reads CASSPPLTGNTEAFF. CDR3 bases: TGTGCCAGCAGTCCCCCTCTGACAGGGAACACTGAAGCTTTCTTT.

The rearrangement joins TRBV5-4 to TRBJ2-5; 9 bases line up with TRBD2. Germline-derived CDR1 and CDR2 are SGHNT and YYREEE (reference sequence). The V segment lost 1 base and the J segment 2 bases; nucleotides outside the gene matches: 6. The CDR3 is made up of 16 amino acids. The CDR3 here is CASSLSSGDNQETQYF. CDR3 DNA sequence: TGTGCCAGCAGCTTGTCTAGCGGGGACAATCAAGAGACCCAGTACTTC.

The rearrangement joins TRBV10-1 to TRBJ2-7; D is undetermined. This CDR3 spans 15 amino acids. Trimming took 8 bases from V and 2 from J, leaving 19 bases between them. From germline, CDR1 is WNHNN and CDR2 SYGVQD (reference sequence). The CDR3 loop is CASSPPTAFPYEQYF. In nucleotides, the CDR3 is TGCGCCAGCTCCCCCCCCACCGCGTTTCCCTACGAGCAGTACTTC.

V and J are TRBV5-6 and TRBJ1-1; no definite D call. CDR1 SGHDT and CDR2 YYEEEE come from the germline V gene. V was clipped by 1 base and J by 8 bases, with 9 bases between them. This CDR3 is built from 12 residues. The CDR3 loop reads CASSLNRIEAFF. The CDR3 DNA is TGTGCCAGCAGCTTGAATAGGATCGAAGCTTTCTTT.

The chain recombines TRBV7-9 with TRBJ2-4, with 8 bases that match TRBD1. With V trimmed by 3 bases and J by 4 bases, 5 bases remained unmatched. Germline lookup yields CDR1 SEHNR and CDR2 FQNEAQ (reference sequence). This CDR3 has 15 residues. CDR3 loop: CASSFKTGAKNIQYF. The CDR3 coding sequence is TGTGCCAGCAGCTTCAAGACAGGGGCAAAAAACATTCAGTACTTC.

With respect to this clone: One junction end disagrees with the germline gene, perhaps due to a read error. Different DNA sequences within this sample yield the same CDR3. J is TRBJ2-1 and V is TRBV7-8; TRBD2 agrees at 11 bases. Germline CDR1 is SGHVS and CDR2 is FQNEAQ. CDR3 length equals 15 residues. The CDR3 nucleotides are TGTGCCAGCAGCCTAGCGGGAGGCAGGTACAATGAGCAGTTCTTC. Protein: CASSLAGGRYNEQFF.

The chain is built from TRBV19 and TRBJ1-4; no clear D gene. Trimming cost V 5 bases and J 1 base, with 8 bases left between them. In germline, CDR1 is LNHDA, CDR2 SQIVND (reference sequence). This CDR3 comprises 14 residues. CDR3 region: CASSQRETNEKLFF. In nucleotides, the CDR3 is TGTGCCAGTAGTCAGAGGGAAACTAATGAAAAACTGTTTTTT.

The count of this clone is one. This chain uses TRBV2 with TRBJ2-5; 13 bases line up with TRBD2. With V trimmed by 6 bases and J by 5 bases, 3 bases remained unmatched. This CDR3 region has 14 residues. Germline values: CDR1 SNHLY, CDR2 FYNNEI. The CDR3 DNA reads TGTGCCAGCAGGGGGACTAGCGGGGCGGAGACCCAGTACTTC. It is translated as CASRGTSGAETQYF.

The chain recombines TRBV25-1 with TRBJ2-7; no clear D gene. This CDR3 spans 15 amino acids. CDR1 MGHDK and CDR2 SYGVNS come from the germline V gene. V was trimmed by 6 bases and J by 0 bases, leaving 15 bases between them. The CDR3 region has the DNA TGTGCCAGCAGAACCGGGTCGCTCAGCTCCTACGAGCAGTACTTC. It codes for CASRTGSLSSYEQYF.

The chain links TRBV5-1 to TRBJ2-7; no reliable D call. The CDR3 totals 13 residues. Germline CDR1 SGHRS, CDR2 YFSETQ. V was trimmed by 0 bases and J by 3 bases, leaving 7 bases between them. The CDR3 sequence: CASSLASDYEQYF. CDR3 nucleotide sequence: TGCGCCAGCAGCTTGGCGTCCGACTACGAGCAGTACTTC.

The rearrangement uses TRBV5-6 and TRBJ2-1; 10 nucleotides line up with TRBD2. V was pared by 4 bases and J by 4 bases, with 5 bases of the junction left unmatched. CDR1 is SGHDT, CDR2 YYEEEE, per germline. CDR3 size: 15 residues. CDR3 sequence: CASSQGTSEYNEQFF. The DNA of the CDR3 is TGTGCCAGCAGCCAAGGGACTAGCGAGTACAATGAGCAGTTCTTC.

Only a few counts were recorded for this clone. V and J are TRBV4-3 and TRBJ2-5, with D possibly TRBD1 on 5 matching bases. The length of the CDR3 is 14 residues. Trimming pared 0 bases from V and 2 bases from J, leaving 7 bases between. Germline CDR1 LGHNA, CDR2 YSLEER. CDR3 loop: CASSQETAQETQYF. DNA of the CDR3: TGCGCCAGCAGCCAAGAGACAGCTCAAGAGACCCAGTACTTC.

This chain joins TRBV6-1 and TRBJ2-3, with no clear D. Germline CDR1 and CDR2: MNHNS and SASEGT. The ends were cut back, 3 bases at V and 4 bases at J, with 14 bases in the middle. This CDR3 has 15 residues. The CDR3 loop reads CASSDPRVRADTQYF. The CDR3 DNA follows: TGTGCCAGCAGTGATCCCCGGGTCCGAGCAGATACGCAGTATTTT.

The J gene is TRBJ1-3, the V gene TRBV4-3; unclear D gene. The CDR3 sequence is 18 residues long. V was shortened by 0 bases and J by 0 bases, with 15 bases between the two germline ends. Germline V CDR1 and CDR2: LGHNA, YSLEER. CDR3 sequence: CASSQDSGYSGSGNTIYF. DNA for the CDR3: TGCGCCAGCAGCCAAGATAGTGGCTATTCGGGCTCTGGAAACACCATATATTTT.

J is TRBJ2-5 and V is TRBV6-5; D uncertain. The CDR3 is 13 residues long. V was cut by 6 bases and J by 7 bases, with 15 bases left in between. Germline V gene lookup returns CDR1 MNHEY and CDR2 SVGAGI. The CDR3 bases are TGTGCCAGCAGCCAGACAAGTTTAGGGACCCAGTACTTC. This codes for CASSQTSLGTQYF.

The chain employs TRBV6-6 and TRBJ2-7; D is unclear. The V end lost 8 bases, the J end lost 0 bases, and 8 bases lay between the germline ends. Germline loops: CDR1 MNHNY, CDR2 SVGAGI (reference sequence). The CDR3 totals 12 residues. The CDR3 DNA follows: TGTGCCAGCGGCTCCCTCTCCTACGAGCAGTACTTC. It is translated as CASGSLSYEQYF.

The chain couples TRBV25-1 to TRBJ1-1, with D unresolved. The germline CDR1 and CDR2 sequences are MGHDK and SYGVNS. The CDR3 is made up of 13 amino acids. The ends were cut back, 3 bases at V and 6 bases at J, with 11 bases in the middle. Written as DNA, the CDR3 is TGTGCCAGCAGTGACCCCGGTTTGTCTGAAGCTTTCTTT. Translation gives CASSDPGLSEAFF.

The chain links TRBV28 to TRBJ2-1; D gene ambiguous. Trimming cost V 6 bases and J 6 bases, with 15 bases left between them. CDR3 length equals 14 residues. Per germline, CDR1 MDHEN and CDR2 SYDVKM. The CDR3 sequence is CASRPHRKSNEQFF. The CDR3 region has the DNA TGTGCCAGCAGGCCTCACAGAAAATCCAATGAGCAGTTCTTC.